These T cell receptor beta chains were read from a single sample in a study of shared clonotypes between healthy human individuals. TCRdb's copy holds only in-frame clones and misses some; the assay was immunoSEQ multiplex PCR. The sample shows approximately 1,000,000 clones, 78% of them seen only once. Specimen: memory CD4+ T cells from PBMCs. These receptors were obtained from a young man in good health. Some clones in this sample may be carry-over from other donors' samples. Each CDR3 is given with its conserved first and last residue. The order of the fields is V gene, D gene, J gene, clone size, CDR3 protein, CDR3 DNA. The D gene is left open where the match is weak. Rows give clone size only sometimes, using once, few, many, or a class for an expanded clone.

V: TRBV25-1
D: -
J: TRBJ2-5
size: -
CDR3: CASRQYLTQYF
DNA: TGTGCCAGCAGACAGTACCTTACCCAGTACTTC

V: TRBV7-6
D: -
J: TRBJ1-5
size: -
CDR3: CASSLQPGGLNQPQHF
DNA: TGTGCCAGCAGCTTACAACCCGGGGGTTTGAATCAGCCCCAGCATTTT

V: TRBV5-5
D: -
J: TRBJ2-5
size: -
CDR3: CASSLESREGTQYF
DNA: TGTGCCAGCAGCTTGGAGTCTAGGGAAGGGACCCAGTACTTC

V: TRBV2
D: -
J: TRBJ2-7
size: -
CDR3: CASSAGTDGLEQYF
DNA: TGTGCCAGCAGCGCCGGGACCGACGGCCTCGAGCAGTACTTC

V: TRBV7-3
D: TRBD2
J: TRBJ2-7
size: -
CDR3: CASSLSGTSGTYEQYF
DNA: TGTGCCAGCAGTCTCTCCGGGACTAGCGGGACTTACGAGCAGTACTTC

V: TRBV2
D: TRBD2
J: TRBJ2-5
size: -
CDR3: CASLLAGGGETQYF
DNA: TGTGCCAGCCTTCTAGCGGGAGGGGGTGAGACCCAGTACTTC

V: TRBV14
D: -
J: TRBJ1-3
size: -
CDR3: CASSQDQPSLWGGNTIYF
DNA: TGTGCCAGCAGCCAAGATCAGCCCAGCCTCTGGGGTGGAAACACCATATATTTT

V: TRBV7-9
D: -
J: TRBJ1-1
size: -
CDR3: CASSFWAGDAEAFF
DNA: TGTGCCAGCAGCTTTTGGGCAGGGGACGCTGAAGCTTTCTTT

V: TRBV9
D: -
J: TRBJ1-2
size: -
CDR3: CASSEWGVANYGYTF
DNA: TGTGCCAGCAGCGAATGGGGGGTAGCTAACTATGGCTACACCTTC

V: TRBV4-2
D: TRBD2
J: TRBJ2-7
size: -
CDR3: CASSQVREVGEQYF
DNA: TGTGCCAGCAGCCAAGTGCGGGAGGTGGGCGAGCAGTACTTC

V: TRBV6-6
D: TRBD1
J: TRBJ2-4
size: -
CDR3: CATTGQGKNIQYF
DNA: TGTGCCACCACGGGACAGGGTAAAAACATTCAGTACTTC

V: TRBV30
D: TRBD2
J: TRBJ2-3
size: -
CDR3: CAWSVGLAGTDTQYF
DNA: TGTGCCTGGAGTGTGGGACTAGCGGGCACAGATACGCAGTATTTT

V: TRBV18
D: TRBD1
J: TRBJ1-4
size: -
CDR3: CASSRGTGHDEKLFF
DNA: TGTGCCAGCTCGCGCGGGACAGGGCATGATGAAAAACTGTTTTTT

V: TRBV9
D: -
J: TRBJ2-3
size: -
CDR3: CASSVEGREDTQYF
DNA: TGTGCCAGCAGCGTAGAAGGCAGGGAGGATACGCAGTATTTT

V: TRBV2
D: -
J: TRBJ2-1
size: -
CDR3: CASSDRTWTYNEQFF
DNA: TGTGCCAGCAGTGATAGGACTTGGACCTACAATGAGCAGTTCTTC

V: TRBV7-8
D: TRBD2
J: TRBJ2-7
size: -
CDR3: CASSLDWREFYEQYF
DNA: TGTGCCAGCAGCTTGGACTGGCGGGAGTTTTACGAACAGTACTTC

V: TRBV4-2
D: -
J: TRBJ2-7
size: -
CDR3: CASSQDMGDWTYYEQYF
DNA: TGTGCCAGCAGCCAAGATATGGGGGACTGGACGTACTACGAGCAGTACTTC

V: TRBV18
D: TRBD1
J: TRBJ2-1
size: -
CDR3: CASSPTPGTGPKSYNEQFF
DNA: TGTGCCAGCTCACCGACGCCCGGGACAGGGCCCAAATCCTACAATGAGCAGTTCTTC

V: TRBV9
D: TRBD2
J: TRBJ2-1
size: once
CDR3: CASSGGLAFNYNEQFF
DNA: TGTGCCAGCAGCGGGGGACTAGCGTTTAACTACAATGAGCAGTTCTTC

V: TRBV30
D: -
J: TRBJ2-3
size: -
CDR3: CAWSKTVGADTQYF
DNA: TGTGCCTGGAGTAAAACAGTAGGGGCAGATACGCAGTATTTT

V: TRBV6-5
D: -
J: TRBJ1-2
size: few
CDR3: CASSYSTGYGYTF
DNA: TGTGCCAGCAGTTACTCCACGGGCTATGGCTACACCTTC

V: TRBV28
D: -
J: TRBJ1-4
size: -
CDR3: CASSVSGREDGEKLFF
DNA: TGTGCCAGCAGTGTCTCCGGCAGGGAGGATGGGGAAAAACTGTTTTTT

V: TRBV2
D: -
J: TRBJ1-2
size: -
CDR3: CASSPGQSF
DNA: TGTGCCAGCAGCCCCGGCCAATCCTTC

V: TRBV7-8
D: TRBD2
J: TRBJ2-1
size: -
CDR3: CASSLGGGSGGHNEQFF
DNA: TGTGCCAGCAGCTTAGGTGGAGGTAGCGGGGGTCACAATGAGCAGTTCTTC

V: TRBV28
D: TRBD1
J: TRBJ2-7
size: once
CDR3: CASRKQGGIYEQYF
DNA: TGTGCCAGCAGGAAACAGGGGGGAATCTACGAGCAGTACTTC

V: TRBV5-1
D: -
J: TRBJ2-5
size: -
CDR3: CASSFGTPIGETQYF
DNA: TGCGCCAGCAGCTTCGGGACTCCCATTGGCGAGACCCAGTACTTC

V: TRBV10-2
D: -
J: TRBJ1-5
size: -
CDR3: CASSEQGTQPQHF
DNA: TGCGCCAGCAGTGAACAGGGTACGCAGCCCCAGCATTTT

V: TRBV5-4
D: TRBD1
J: TRBJ1-2
size: -
CDR3: CASSGDRAFYGYTF
DNA: TGTGCCAGCAGCGGGGACAGGGCCTTCTATGGCTACACCTTC

V: TRBV30
D: -
J: TRBJ1-5
size: -
CDR3: CAWSLPGQGRQPQHF
DNA: TGTGCCTGGAGTCTGCCGGGACAAGGGAGGCAGCCCCAGCATTTT

V: TRBV29-1
D: TRBD1
J: TRBJ2-7
size: -
CDR3: CSVHGQGTYEQYF
DNA: TGCAGCGTTCACGGACAGGGGACCTACGAGCAGTACTTC

V: TRBV29-1
D: TRBD2
J: TRBJ2-2
size: -
CDR3: CSVVWRETGPNTGELFF
DNA: TGCAGCGTTGTTTGGCGGGAGACGGGGCCGAACACCGGGGAGCTGTTTTTT

V: TRBV9
D: TRBD2
J: TRBJ2-5
size: -
CDR3: CASSFGLAGGPPQETQYF
DNA: TGTGCCAGCAGCTTCGGACTAGCGGGAGGGCCCCCCCAAGAGACCCAGTACTTC

V: TRBV9
D: TRBD1
J: TRBJ1-1
size: -
CDR3: CASSVQDRAGDTEAFF
DNA: TGTGCCAGCAGCGTACAAGACAGGGCGGGGGACACTGAAGCTTTCTTT

V: TRBV12-5
D: -
J: TRBJ2-7
size: -
CDR3: CASAKAGRRYEQYF
DNA: TGTGCTAGTGCAAAGGCGGGAAGGAGGTACGAGCAGTACTTC

V: TRBV7-2
D: TRBD1
J: TRBJ1-2
size: -
CDR3: CASSFQGTGGYGYTF
DNA: TGTGCCAGCAGCTTTCAAGGGACAGGGGGCTATGGCTACACCTTC

V: TRBV7-9
D: -
J: TRBJ2-3
size: once
CDR3: CASSRDLIGDTQYF
DNA: TGTGCCAGCAGCCGGGACCTTATAGGAGATACGCAGTATTTT

V: TRBV7-6
D: TRBD1
J: TRBJ1-1
size: few
CDR3: CASSLARTGEAFF
DNA: TGTGCCAGCAGCTTAGCGCGGACAGGGGAAGCTTTCTTT

V: TRBV18
D: TRBD1
J: TRBJ2-7
size: -
CDR3: CASSPAGDRVHEQYF
DNA: TGTGCCAGCTCTCCGGCGGGGGACAGGGTTCACGAGCAGTACTTC